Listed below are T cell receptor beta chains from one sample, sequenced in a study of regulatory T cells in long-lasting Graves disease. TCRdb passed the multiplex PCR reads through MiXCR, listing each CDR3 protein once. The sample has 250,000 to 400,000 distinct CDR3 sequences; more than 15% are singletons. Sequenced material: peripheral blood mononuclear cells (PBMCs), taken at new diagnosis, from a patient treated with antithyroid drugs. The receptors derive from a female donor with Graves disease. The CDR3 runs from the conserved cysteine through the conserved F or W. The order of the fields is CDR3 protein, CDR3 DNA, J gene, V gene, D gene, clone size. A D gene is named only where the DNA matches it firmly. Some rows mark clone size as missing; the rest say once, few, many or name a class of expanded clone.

cdr3_aa: CSVAFRINTDTQYF
cdr3_nt: TGCAGCGTTGCTTTCAGGATTAACACAGATACGCAGTATTTT
j_call: TRBJ2-3
v_call: TRBV29-1
d_call: -
clone_size: many

cdr3_aa: CASSPPGHKNQPQHF
cdr3_nt: TGTGCCAGCAGCCCTCCGGGACACAAGAATCAGCCCCAGCATTTT
j_call: TRBJ1-5
v_call: TRBV7-9
d_call: -
clone_size: many

cdr3_aa: CATSDFRLAGAFGEQFF
cdr3_nt: TGTGCCACCAGTGATTTCAGACTAGCGGGAGCGTTCGGGGAGCAGTTCTTC
j_call: TRBJ2-1
v_call: TRBV24-1
d_call: TRBD2
clone_size: many

cdr3_aa: CASSLGWLAGYNEQFF
cdr3_nt: TGTGCCAGCAGTTTAGGTTGGCTAGCGGGCTACAATGAGCAGTTCTTC
j_call: TRBJ2-1
v_call: TRBV27
d_call: TRBD2
clone_size: many

cdr3_aa: CASSLFPGGNTEAFF
cdr3_nt: TGTGCCAGCAGCTTATTTCCGGGAGGGAACACTGAAGCTTTCTTT
j_call: TRBJ1-1
v_call: TRBV7-3
d_call: -
clone_size: -

cdr3_aa: CASSFISGDTQYF
cdr3_nt: TGTGCCAGCAGCTTTATTTCTGGAGATACGCAGTATTTT
j_call: TRBJ2-3
v_call: TRBV7-2
d_call: -
clone_size: -

cdr3_aa: CASSFGPEPSYNSPLHF
cdr3_nt: TGTGCCAGCAGTTTCGGGCCCGAACCCTCCTATAATTCACCCCTCCACTTT
j_call: TRBJ1-6
v_call: TRBV6-5
d_call: -
clone_size: many

cdr3_aa: CAWGGGGTYGYTF
cdr3_nt: TGTGCCTGGGGTGGAGGGGGCACCTATGGCTACACCTTC
j_call: TRBJ1-2
v_call: TRBV30
d_call: TRBD1
clone_size: many

cdr3_aa: CSASTGMDEKLFF
cdr3_nt: TGCAGTGCTAGCACAGGGATGGATGAAAAACTGTTTTTT
j_call: TRBJ1-4
v_call: TRBV20-1
d_call: -
clone_size: many

cdr3_aa: CASSLISDEQYF
cdr3_nt: TGTGCCAGCAGCTTAATCTCCGACGAGCAGTACTTC
j_call: TRBJ2-7
v_call: TRBV7-8
d_call: -
clone_size: few

cdr3_aa: CALFRDRAFVSGYTF
cdr3_nt: TGTGCCCTTTTCCGGGACAGGGCATTCGTGAGTGGCTACACCTTC
j_call: TRBJ1-2
v_call: TRBV30
d_call: TRBD1
clone_size: many

cdr3_aa: CASSGTGLSGNTIYF
cdr3_nt: TGTGCCAGCAGTGGGACAGGCCTCTCTGGAAACACCATATATTTT
j_call: TRBJ1-3
v_call: TRBV2
d_call: TRBD1
clone_size: many

cdr3_aa: CASSAGTGIGEAFF
cdr3_nt: TGTGCCAGTAGTGCGGGAACAGGGATCGGTGAAGCTTTCTTT
j_call: TRBJ1-1
v_call: TRBV19
d_call: -
clone_size: many

cdr3_aa: CASSRASGLAKNIQYF
cdr3_nt: TGTGCCAGCTCACGGGCTAGCGGACTAGCCAAAAACATTCAGTACTTC
j_call: TRBJ2-4
v_call: TRBV18
d_call: TRBD2
clone_size: many

cdr3_aa: CATREIELNQPQHF
cdr3_nt: TGTGCCACCAGGGAAATAGAACTCAATCAGCCCCAGCATTTT
j_call: TRBJ1-5
v_call: TRBV7-9
d_call: -
clone_size: many

cdr3_aa: CASFRSGLSYEQYF
cdr3_nt: TGTGCCAGCTTCCGTTCAGGGTTATCCTACGAGCAGTACTTC
j_call: TRBJ2-7
v_call: TRBV2
d_call: -
clone_size: many

cdr3_aa: CASSHYTDTQYF
cdr3_nt: TGTGCCAGCAGTCACTACACAGATACGCAGTATTTT
j_call: TRBJ2-3
v_call: TRBV7-8
d_call: -
clone_size: many

cdr3_aa: CASSPGTAENSPLHF
cdr3_nt: TGTGCCAGCAGTCCAGGGACAGCCGAAAATTCACCCCTCCACTTT
j_call: TRBJ1-6
v_call: TRBV28
d_call: TRBD1
clone_size: many

cdr3_aa: CASSLTEYSYTF
cdr3_nt: TGCGCCAGCAGCTTGACAGAATATAGCTACACCTTC
j_call: TRBJ1-2
v_call: TRBV5-1
d_call: -
clone_size: -

cdr3_aa: CASSLGYRTSQAHEQYF
cdr3_nt: TGTGCCAGCAGCTTAGGGTACCGGACTAGCCAGGCCCACGAGCAGTACTTC
j_call: TRBJ2-7
v_call: TRBV11-2
d_call: TRBD2
clone_size: few

cdr3_aa: CASSQAQVEVETQYF
cdr3_nt: TGTGCCAGCAGCCAAGCACAGGTTGAGGTGGAGACCCAGTACTTC
j_call: TRBJ2-5
v_call: TRBV6-2/TRBV6-3
d_call: -
clone_size: -

cdr3_aa: CASSFWGTPTINEQFF
cdr3_nt: TGTGCCAGCAGCTTTTGGGGGACGCCAACCATCAATGAGCAGTTCTTC
j_call: TRBJ2-1
v_call: TRBV7-2
d_call: -
clone_size: many

cdr3_aa: CASSPQGASSYEQYF
cdr3_nt: TGTGCCAGCAGCCCCCAGGGCGCTAGCTCCTACGAGCAGTACTTC
j_call: TRBJ2-7
v_call: TRBV11-2
d_call: -
clone_size: many

cdr3_aa: CASSLGAYEQYF
cdr3_nt: TGTGCCAGCAGCTTGGGGGCCTACGAGCAGTACTTC
j_call: TRBJ2-7
v_call: TRBV28
d_call: -
clone_size: many